The clone carrying this T cell receptor (beta chain) showed up many times. This sample stems from a study of T cells in Graves' hyperthyroidism and ophthalmopathy. Template material for amplifying TCR beta CDR3 regions consisted of RNA transcripts. HTBI primers drove first-round RT-PCR of the TCR CDR3. Via MiXCR, TCRdb re-called the multiplex PCR reads, giving one row per CDR3 protein. The repertoire consists of roughly 200,000 distinct CDR3 sequences, with around 17% occurring once and the leading ten covering 53%. Hyperthyroidism was newly diagnosed in patients aged 18 to 65 (duration under 2 months). For the diagnoses, clinical symptoms, serum thyroxine and TRAb, thyroid ultrasound and orbital computed tomography were used. Cells are PBMCs isolated from roughly 9.2 ml of fresh blood. The V gene lost 3 bases and the J gene lost 7 bases, with 17 bases spanning the gap. Germline V gene sequence: CDR1 MDHEN, CDR2 SYDVKM. The CDR3 is made up of 15 amino acids.

This chain uses TRBV28 with TRBJ2-3; D not resolved. This sequence originates from a woman aged 45-60 years with Graves' hyperthyroidism. The specimen sequenced was blood. The CDR3 region has the DNA TGTGCCAGCAGTTTGAACATAGCAGGTGGAAATACGCAGTATTTT. This gives the protein CASSLNIAGGNTQYF.